Here is one T cell receptor (beta chain) with its context. As processed by the authors: Nucleated cell counts were estimated from reference gene primer amplification. Using immunoSEQ multiplex PCR, the repertoire was profiled, and TCRdb retains in-frame clones only, with some absent. V and J calls and clone size are given by that table; D and trimming were obtained from the DNA. The table shows under 50,000 clones, with roughly 88% occurring only once. This sample stems from a study of blood T cell repertoires in COVID-19. Study-level background: Acute and convalescent COVID-19 samples came from the United States, Italy and Spain. The analysed material was cDNA or gDNA that came from T cells, B-cell-depleted T cells, or PBMCs.

The ends were cut back, 1 base at V and 4 bases at J, with 13 bases in the middle. The CDR3 spans 15 residues. The V gene's germline CDR1 is LNHDA and CDR2 SQIVND (reference sequence). The sequence was obtained from a woman between 40 and 50 years old with acute or convalescent COVID-19. Sample: peripheral blood. This chain joins TRBV19 and TRBJ1-2; no clear D gene. The CDR3 nucleotides read TGTGCCAGTAGTATAGCCCCCTCGTCCCTCTATGGCTACACCTTC. Residues: CASSIAPSSLYGYTF. Based on the CDR3 plus reference TRBV19 and TRBJ1-2, the full variable domain is DGGITQSPKYLFRKEGQNVTLSCEQNLNHDAMYWYRQDPGQGLRLIYYSQIVNDFQKGDIAEGYSVSREKKESFPLTVTSAQKNPTAFYLCASSIAPSSLYGYTFGSGTRLTVV.